One and the same sample provided the 11 T cell receptor beta chains below, sequenced in a study of a mutant IDH1 vaccine in newly diagnosed glioma. Libraries were prepared by immunoSEQ multiplex PCR; TCRdb keeps only in-frame clonotypes and omits some of them. The repertoire holds some 56,000 clones, more than 85% seen once, with 2.6% in the top ten. Stated time point: baseline, week 1 (first vaccination visit). Treatment indicated: pre-vaccination baseline after standard-of-care therapy. The input for sequencing was PBMCs, taken from a glioma patient treated with radiotherapy, temozolomide or both. These receptors came from a man aged 50-60 years with glioma.

The genes are TRBV19 and TRBJ2-7; 8 bases line up with TRBD2. The CDR3 covers 16 residues. The germline V gene encodes CDR1 LNHDA and CDR2 SQIVND (reference sequence). V shed 5 bases and J 0 bases; nucleotides not matched to a gene: 9. CDR3 protein: CASSPLGLASSYEQYF. The DNA for the CDR3 is TGTGCCAGTAGTCCTCTAGGACTAGCCTCCTCCTACGAGCAGTACTTC.

This clone appeared once. J is TRBJ2-7 and V is TRBV28, with a tentative D call TRBD2 (5 bases). This CDR3 is built from 14 residues. Per germline, CDR1 MDHEN and CDR2 SYDVKM. Deletions cut 8 bases from V and 2 bases from J, with 16 bases between. The CDR3 reads CASVGSWGPYEQYF. In DNA, the CDR3 is TGTGCCAGCGTGGGGAGTTGGGGTCCCTACGAGCAGTACTTC.

The rearrangement uses TRBV6-1 and TRBJ1-2; 7 bases fit TRBD1. V gave up 7 bases and J gave up 8 bases; unmatched junction bases: 16. Germline CDR1 and CDR2: MNHNS and SASEGT. The CDR3 length is 15 residues. The CDR3 region is CASNPKQGNGVGYTF. The CDR3 DNA reads as TGTGCCAGCAACCCCAAACAGGGGAATGGCGTAGGCTACACCTTC.

The V and J genes are TRBV14 and TRBJ1-1; unclear D gene. There are 15 residues in the CDR3. Trimming removed 2 bases from V and 2 bases from J, with 12 bases in between. Germline loops: CDR1 SGHDN, CDR2 FVKESK. CDR3 sequence reads: CASSQKWGANTEAFF. CDR3 DNA: TGTGCCAGCAGCCAAAAGTGGGGAGCCAACACTGAAGCTTTCTTT. Filled out from reference TRBV14 and TRBJ1-1, the complete variable domain reads EAGVTQFPSHSVIEKGQTVTLRCDPISGHDNLYWYRRVMGKEIKFLLHFVKESKQDESGMPNNRFLAERTGGTYSTLKVQPAELEDSGVYFCASSQKWGANTEAFFGQGTRLTVV.

Only one count was recorded for this clone. The chain links TRBV27 to TRBJ1-1; perhaps TRBD1 as D (5 bases). V was trimmed by 0 bases and J by 0 bases, leaving 8 bases between them. This CDR3 region has 15 residues. In germline, CDR1 is MNHEY, CDR2 SMNVEV (reference sequence). The chain's CDR3 is CASSLSGELNTEAFF. The CDR3 DNA reads as TGTGCCAGCAGTTTATCAGGGGAACTGAACACTGAAGCTTTCTTT.

The chain links TRBV6-5 to TRBJ2-7; tentative D call: TRBD2 (6 bases). Trimming pared 0 bases from V and 2 bases from J, leaving 14 bases between. The CDR3 loop spans 16 amino acids. The V gene's germline CDR1 is MNHEY and CDR2 SVGAGI. Written as DNA, the CDR3 is TGTGCCAGCAGTTACTCGGGAGTAGCGGATACCTACGAGCAGTACTTC. This encodes CASSYSGVADTYEQYF.

This clone has more than one count but fewer than ten. Other nucleotide sequences from this sample produce the same CDR3. V gene TRBV29-1 combines with J gene TRBJ1-3; D is unclear. V was shortened by 5 bases and J by 0 bases, with 11 bases between the two germline ends. Germline V gene sequence: CDR1 SQVTM, CDR2 ANQGSEA. The CDR3 contains 14 residues. The CDR3: CSVRGESSGNTIYF. Here the CDR3 DNA reads TGCAGCGTTCGGGGTGAGAGCTCTGGAAACACCATATATTTT. The full variable domain, rest sourced from reference TRBV29-1 and TRBJ1-3, is SAVISQKPSRDICQRGTSLTIQCQVDSQVTMMFWYRQQPGQSLTLIATANQGSEATYESGFVIDKFPISRPNLTFSTLTVSNMSPEDSSIYLCSVRGESSGNTIYFGEGSWLTVV.

V is TRBV18 and J is TRBJ2-1, with a weak D call TRBD1 (5 bases). Germline assignment: CDR1 KGHSH and CDR2 LQKENI. Trimming shortened V by 1 base and J by 5 bases, and 9 bases separated the two germline ends. CDR3 length equals 14 residues. For the CDR3, the DNA is TGTGCCAGCTCACCACAGGGGCTAGACAATGAGCAGTTCTTC. Translation gives CASSPQGLDNEQFF.

This clone was detected a few times. The CDR3, as DNA: TGCGCCAGCAGCCAAGCTCCCGGGCGGAAGAGCGGGGAGCTGTTTTTT. Amino acids: CASSQAPGRKSGELFF. The chain is built from TRBV4-1 and TRBJ2-2; D unclear. CDR3 length equals 16 residues. Trimming left V 1 base short and J 7 bases short, with 16 bases between. Germline V gene sequence: CDR1 MGHRA, CDR2 YSYEKL.

The rearrangement joins TRBV4-2 to TRBJ2-2; 8 bases fit TRBD1. After removal of 2 bases from V and 8 bases from J, the junction contained 7 bases not matched to a gene. CDR1 is LGHNA and CDR2 is YNFKEQ in the germline V gene. The CDR3 length is 15 residues. The CDR3 region has the DNA TGTGCCAGCAGCCAAATGCAGGGGGCGTCTGGGGAGCTGTTTTTT. Translating it yields CASSQMQGASGELFF.

The chain employs TRBV7-9 and TRBJ2-2, with D possibly being TRBD1 (6 bases). Germline lookup yields CDR1 SEHNR and CDR2 FQNEAQ (reference sequence). V was trimmed by 5 bases and J by 6 bases, leaving 10 bases between them. CDR3 length equals 13 residues. The CDR3 coding sequence is TGTGCCAGCAGCCCAGGGGCCTCCGGGGAGCTGTTTTTT. Its protein is CASSPGASGELFF.